This T cell receptor (beta chain) was recorded in a study of shared clonotypes between healthy human individuals. Study-level background: There were three CD4 naive, three CD4 memory, two CD8 naive and one CD8 memory plates per donor.

Looked up from germline, CDR1 is LNHDA and CDR2 is SQIVND (reference sequence). CDR3 length equals 11 residues. Between the trimmed V and J ends, which lost 7 bases and 5 bases, there was a span of 5 bases. Regarding the study as a whole: Sorted-subset sequencing, rarefaction showed, was incomplete despite large depth. Shared clonotypes: 4.5% to 6.5% naive CD4, under 4% naive CD8, over 2% memory CD4, 0.4% to 0.5% memory CD8.

The count of this clone is one. As yet, its antigen is unknown. Each replicate PCR on the sorted subsets used about 0.2 ug DNA (around 30,000 T cell genomes). Profiling relied on immunoSEQ multiplex PCR, and the TCRdb table lists in-frame clones only, not all of them. The sample has more than 1.2 million clones, 98% to 99% seen once. Input material: naive CD4+ T cells sorted from blood. The subset is: CD45RA+ positively selected. This receptor was obtained from a man under 40 in good health. The chain carries TRBV19 and TRBJ2-2; no clear D gene. CDR3 protein: CASIGTGELFF. The CDR3 coding sequence is TGTGCCAGTATAGGGACCGGGGAGCTGTTTTTT.